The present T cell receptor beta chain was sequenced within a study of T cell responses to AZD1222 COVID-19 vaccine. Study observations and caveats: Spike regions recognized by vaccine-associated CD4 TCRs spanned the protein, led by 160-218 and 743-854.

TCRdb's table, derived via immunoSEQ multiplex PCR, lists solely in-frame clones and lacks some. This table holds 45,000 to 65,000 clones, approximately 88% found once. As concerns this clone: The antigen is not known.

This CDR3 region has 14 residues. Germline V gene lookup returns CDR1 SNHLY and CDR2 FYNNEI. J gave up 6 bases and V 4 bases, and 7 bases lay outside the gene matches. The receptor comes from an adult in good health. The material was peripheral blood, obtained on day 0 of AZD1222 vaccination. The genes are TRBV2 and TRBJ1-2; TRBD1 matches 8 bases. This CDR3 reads CASSVGQGINGYTF. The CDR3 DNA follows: TGTGCCAGCAGTGTCGGACAGGGAATTAATGGCTACACCTTC.